Presented here are 14 T cell receptor beta chains from one specimen sequenced in a study of cytomegalovirus exposure and HLA in healthy donors (dated by TCRdb to about 2017). Library preparation was by the immunoSEQ multiplex PCR assay. The multiplex PCR relied on a mix of 60 forward primers for TCR Vbeta segments and 13 reverse primers for TCR Jbeta segments. TCRdb took over this immuneACCESS table, retaining in-frame rearrangements with V and J assigned. Such tables are incomplete; in checked studies, under half of the missing clones stem from an unresolved V gene, and the remainder is unexplained. For this sample the table gives tens of thousands of clones, of which under 80% were detected only once. The top ten clones comprise around 10% of the sample. The sequenced sample was PBMCs. These receptors came from a man under 40 in good health and CMV-seropositive.

This sequence joins TRBV18 and TRBJ1-1; 9 bases match TRBD1. J gave up 0 bases and V 5 bases, and 4 bases lay outside the gene matches. Germline loops: CDR1 KGHSH, CDR2 LQKENI. CDR3 size: 15 residues. The CDR3 DNA follows: TGTGCCAGCTCAATACAGGGGGCGGTGAACACTGAAGCTTTCTTT. Translated, it gives CASSIQGAVNTEAFF.

In the case of this clone: The same CDR3 arises from other DNA sequences in this sample as well. The chain recombines TRBV19 with TRBJ2-7, with TRBD1 matching over 7 bases. The CDR3 covers 14 residues. Germline CDR1 and CDR2: LNHDA and SQIVND (reference sequence). The trim removed 4 bases at V and 2 bases at J, leaving 5 bases unmatched. The CDR3 reads CASSTPGQTYEQYF. Here the CDR3 DNA reads TGTGCCAGTAGTACTCCGGGACAGACCTACGAGCAGTACTTC.

The genes are TRBV2 and TRBJ2-1; TRBD2 matches 14 bases. J was trimmed by 9 bases and V by 3 bases; bases with no gene match: 4. The germline CDR1 and CDR2 sequences are SNHLY and FYNNEI. The CDR3 spans 15 residues. CDR3 coding DNA: TGTGCCAGCAGTGAGACTAGCGGGGGGGCAGTTGAGCAGTTCTTC. Translated, it gives CASSETSGGAVEQFF.

This clone was detected a few times. This chain uses TRBV6-5 with TRBJ1-1; D is unclear. The CDR3 has 16 residues. CDR1 and CDR2 from the germline V gene are MNHEY and SVGAGI. The V end lost 2 bases, the J end lost 0 bases, and 13 bases lay between the germline ends. The CDR3 nucleotides are TGTGCCAGCAGTTACGGTTTGGGCGAGCTGAACACTGAAGCTTTCTTT. This gives the protein CASSYGLGELNTEAFF.

This chain connects TRBV11-2 to TRBJ2-5, with D possibly TRBD2 on 6 matching bases. Trimming removed 5 bases at V and 2 bases at J, with 15 bases between. The CDR3 consists of 15 residues. Germline CDR1 is SGHAT and CDR2 is FQNNGV. The CDR3 here is CASSHSLAIQETQYF. CDR3 bases: TGTGCCAGCAGCCACAGCCTAGCGATTCAAGAGACCCAGTACTTC.

This chain connects TRBV6-5 to TRBJ1-3; D is possibly TRBD1 (5 bases). The CDR3 contains 14 residues. Germline CDR1 MNHEY, CDR2 SVGAGI. V lost 5 bases, J lost 0 bases, and 8 bases lay in between. This CDR3 is CASSDSHSGNTIYF. Written as DNA, the CDR3 is TGTGCCAGCAGTGACAGTCACTCTGGAAACACCATATATTTT.

The genes are TRBV2 and TRBJ2-7; D is possibly TRBD2 (6 bases). The CDR3 length is 14 residues. The germline gives CDR1 SNHLY, CDR2 FYNNEI. The V end lost 4 bases, the J end lost 0 bases, and 10 bases lay between the germline ends. The CDR3 is CASSGETSSYEQYF. CDR3 DNA sequence: TGTGCCAGCAGTGGGGAGACTAGCTCCTACGAGCAGTACTTC.

The V gene is TRBV19, the J gene TRBJ2-7; the match to TRBD1 covers 9 bases. The germline CDR1 and CDR2 sequences are LNHDA and SQIVND (reference sequence). The CDR3 has 14 residues. V shed 7 bases, J shed 2 bases, and the junction held 6 bases outside the gene matches. The CDR3 DNA follows: TGTGCCAGTACAGACAGGGGGAAACCCTACGAGCAGTACTTC. This sequence encodes CASTDRGKPYEQYF.

The chain employs TRBV5-1 and TRBJ2-2; 13 nucleotides align to TRBD2. The CDR3 is 15 amino acids. Looked up from germline, CDR1 is SGHRS and CDR2 is YFSETQ. The V and J ends lost 6 bases and 6 bases, in that order; junction bases with no gene match: 5. CDR3 amino acids: CASTLAGGPPGELFF. CDR3 sequence (DNA): TGCGCCAGCACACTAGCGGGGGGGCCCCCCGGGGAGCTGTTTTTT.

On this clone: The same CDR3 arises from other DNA sequences in this sample as well. V is TRBV5-1 and J is TRBJ2-2; no firm D call. Germline V gene data show CDR1 as SGHRS and CDR2 as YFSETQ. Trimming cost V 0 bases and J 2 bases, with 5 bases left between them. The CDR3 extends over 14 amino acids. The CDR3 DNA is TGCGCCAGCAGCTTGGGCGGCAACACCGGGGAGCTGTTTTTT. Translation: CASSLGGNTGELFF.

V and J are TRBV11-2 and TRBJ2-7, with TRBD1 identical over 9 bases. The CDR3 contains 15 residues. CDR1 and CDR2 (germline): SGHAT, FQNNGV. V lost 0 bases to trimming and J lost 4 bases; unmatched junction nucleotides: 4. CDR3 DNA sequence: TGTGCCAGCAGCTTAGATCGCGGGACAGGGTACGAGCAGTACTTC. Translation gives CASSLDRGTGYEQYF.

The CDR3: CASSSTGDYGYTF. In DNA, the CDR3 is TGCGCCAGCAGCTCCACAGGGGACTATGGCTACACCTTC. The rearrangement joins TRBV5-1 to TRBJ1-2; 7 nucleotides line up with TRBD1. The CDR3 contains 13 residues. Germline values: CDR1 SGHRS, CDR2 YFSETQ. V was pared by 3 bases and J by 3 bases, with 2 bases of the junction left unmatched.

The chain has TRBV28 and TRBJ1-5; a possible D gene is TRBD1 (6 bases). Germline assignment: CDR1 MDHEN and CDR2 SYDVKM. The V end was cut by 3 bases, the J end by 5 bases, with 14 bases between. This CDR3 region has 15 residues. The CDR3 bases are TGTGCCAGCAGTTTCATGAGGGCAGGGGATCAGCCCCAGCATTTT. Translating gives CASSFMRAGDQPQHF.

The CDR3 loop reads CASSPHGQGSGELFF. The CDR3 coding sequence is TGTGCCAGCAGTCCCCATGGACAGGGTTCCGGGGAGCTGTTTTTT. The chain uses TRBV28 and TRBJ2-2; 8 bases align to TRBD1. Germline CDR1 is MDHEN and CDR2 is SYDVKM. This CDR3 region has 15 residues. V was clipped by 5 bases and J by 6 bases; unmatched bases: 8.